This note documents a single T cell receptor (beta chain) sequence. These data come from a study of blood T cell repertoires in COVID-19. About the research overall: The United States, Italy and Spain supplied acute and convalescent COVID-19 samples. T cells, B-cell-depleted T cells, or PBMCs supplied cDNA or gDNA.

The repertoire was sequenced with immunoSEQ multiplex PCR; TCRdb's copy has only in-frame clones and lacks some. Among under 300,000 clones listed, over 85% were seen once. Between the trimmed V and J ends, which lost 3 bases and 3 bases, there was a span of 15 bases. Germline V gives CDR1 DFQATT, CDR2 SNEGSKA (reference sequence). This CDR3 is 14 amino acids long. Donors in Cohort 3 who had recovered were those with two negative PCRs, healthcare professional clearance, or resolution of their symptoms. The specimen was PBMCs or T cells enriched from blood (not recorded which). This chain uses TRBV20-1 with TRBJ2-7; a weak D match, TRBD2 (6 bases). The sequence was obtained from a woman aged 55-70 years who had recovered from COVID-19. CDR3 DNA: TGCAGTGCTAGTGGGGTAGCGGAGAGCTACGAGCAGTACTTC. Protein: CSASGVAESYEQYF.